The rows below give T cell receptor beta chains drawn from one sample of a study of human T cells and chemical hapten exposure. TCRdb fed the RACE reads into MiXCR, producing one record per CDR3 protein. Seen here are fewer than 200,000 distinct CDR3 sequences, about 30% observed once, and the top ten hold 2.1%. The material sequenced was whole blood, taken in connection with sensitization to the hapten diphenylcyclopropenone (DPC). All receptors come from a woman younger than 35 with alopecia areata. Some clones in this sample may be carry-over from other donors' samples. The CDR3 runs from the conserved cysteine through the conserved F or W. D genes are given only for firm matches. Rows may omit the clone size; those that give it use once, few, many or a size class.

v_call,j_call,d_call,clone_size,cdr3_aa,cdr3_nt
TRBV29-1,TRBJ2-5,NA,few,CSVVGVEETQYF,TGCAGCGTCGTGGGGGTAGAGGAGACCCAGTACTTC
TRBV4-3,TRBJ2-3,TRBD2,few,CASSQDRGLATDTQYF,TGCGCCAGCAGCCAAGATCGGGGACTAGCGACAGATACGCAGTATTTT
TRBV6-2/TRBV6-3,TRBJ2-7,NA,few,CASREYRFYEQYF,TGTGCCAGCAGAGAATACAGGTTCTACGAGCAGTACTTC
TRBV6-5,TRBJ2-3,TRBD1,once,CASEGDRGSGTQYF,TGTGCCAGTGAGGGGGACAGGGGGTCGGGTACGCAGTATTTT
TRBV28,TRBJ2-1,NA,few,CASSSTGKYYNEQFF,TGTGCCAGCAGTAGTACAGGGAAGTACTACAATGAGCAGTTCTTC
TRBV20-1,TRBJ2-1,TRBD1,few,CSANSRTGDNYNEQFF,TGCAGTGCAAACTCCAGGACAGGGGATAACTACAATGAGCAGTTCTTC
TRBV3-1,TRBJ2-1,NA,few,CASSQDYPRSSNEQFF,TGTGCCAGCAGCCAAGATTATCCCCGCTCTAGCAATGAGCAGTTCTTC
TRBV2,TRBJ2-7,NA,NA,CASIRGIRAPYEQYF,TGTGCCAGCATTAGGGGGATAAGGGCACCCTACGAGCAGTACTTC
TRBV28,TRBJ1-1,NA,NA,CASRELSTEAFF,TGTGCCAGCAGAGAACTGAGCACTGAAGCTTTCTTT
TRBV12-3/TRBV12-4,TRBJ2-4,TRBD1,few,CASSIRGGTALSKNIQYF,TGTGCCAGCAGTATCCGGGGTGGGACAGCCCTATCCAAAAACATTCAGTACTTC
TRBV20-1,TRBJ1-3,TRBD1,few,CSADDRASGNTIYF,TGCAGTGCTGACGACAGGGCGTCTGGAAACACCATATATTTT
TRBV6-2/TRBV6-3,TRBJ2-4,TRBD1,NA,CASRDRAAKNIQYF,TGTGCCAGCAGGGACAGGGCGGCCAAAAACATTCAGTACTTC
TRBV12-3/TRBV12-4,TRBJ2-3,NA,NA,CASSLFTGDTQYF,TGTGCCAGCAGTTTGTTCACGGGAGATACGCAGTATTTT
TRBV5-1,TRBJ1-1,NA,NA,CASSLRTAGTEAFF,TGCGCCAGCAGCTTGAGGACAGCGGGCACTGAAGCTTTCTTT
TRBV2,TRBJ2-2,NA,few,CAKVTDANTGELFF,TGTGCCAAGGTGACAGACGCGAACACCGGGGAGCTGTTTTTT
TRBV5-1,TRBJ2-1,NA,many,CASSLGNEQFF,TGTGCCAGCAGTTTAGGGAATGAGCAGTTCTTC
TRBV15,TRBJ1-3,NA,few,CASSRGLGNTIYF,TGTGCCTCGAGCAGGGGACTTGGAAACACCATATATTTT
TRBV7-2,TRBJ2-7,TRBD2,many,CASSSGLAGSYEQYF,TGTGCCAGCAGCTCGGGACTAGCGGGATCCTACGAGCAGTACTTC
TRBV28,TRBJ2-1,NA,few,CASQRAGLGEQFF,TGTGCCAGCCAGCGGGCAGGCCTAGGTGAGCAGTTCTTC
TRBV10-3,TRBJ2-6,NA,few,CAISEPPDGPLNSGANVLTF,TGTGCCATCAGTGAGCCCCCCGACGGACCCCTCAACTCTGGGGCCAACGTCCTGACTTTC
TRBV7-7,TRBJ2-1,TRBD1,few,CASSPDRGGDEQFF,TGTGCTAGCAGCCCAGACAGGGGAGGCGATGAGCAGTTCTTC
TRBV29-1,TRBJ2-7,TRBD2,few,CSVEEYSSGTSYEQYF,TGCAGCGTTGAAGAGTATAGTAGCGGGACCTCCTACGAGCAGTACTTC
TRBV20-1,TRBJ1-5,NA,NA,CSARDRGFLRSNQPQHF,TGCAGTGCTAGAGACAGGGGATTTTTACGGAGCAATCAGCCCCAGCATTTT
TRBV4-2,TRBJ2-5,TRBD2,NA,CASSQERGGQETQYF,TGTGCCAGCAGCCAAGAGCGGGGGGGTCAAGAGACCCAGTACTTC
TRBV4-3,TRBJ1-1,NA,NA,CASSLARYKGTEAFF,TGCGCCAGCAGCCTAGCGAGGTACAAAGGCACTGAAGCTTTCTTT
TRBV7-3,TRBJ2-2,TRBD1,NA,CASSLLQGARSGELFF,TGTGCCAGCAGCTTATTACAGGGGGCGCGGAGCGGGGAGCTGTTTTTT
TRBV19,TRBJ1-6,TRBD1,NA,CASRPTGNSPLHF,TGTGCCAGTAGGCCGACAGGGAATTCACCCCTCCACTTT
TRBV4-2,TRBJ1-1,NA,NA,CASSQGPREGTEAFF,TGTGCCAGCAGCCAAGGTCCCAGGGAGGGAACTGAAGCTTTCTTT
TRBV12-3/TRBV12-4,TRBJ2-7,NA,once,CASSLTYYEQYF,TGTGCCAGCAGTTTAACCTACTACGAGCAGTACTTC
TRBV14,TRBJ1-1,NA,NA,CASSQGGIEAFF,TGTGCCAGCAGCCAAGGGGGGATTGAAGCTTTCTTT
TRBV7-6,TRBJ2-1,TRBD2,few,CASSLALAGGIYNEQFF,TGTGCCAGCAGCTTAGCCCTAGCGGGTGGGATATACAATGAGCAGTTCTTC
TRBV12-3/TRBV12-4,TRBJ2-7,TRBD1,few,CASSLAILRDSPYEQYF,TGTGCCAGCAGTTTAGCGATTTTACGGGACAGTCCCTACGAGCAGTACTTC
TRBV18,TRBJ2-1,NA,NA,CASSPGAGGVQNEQFF,TGTGCCAGCTCACCAGGGGCGGGCGGAGTACAGAATGAGCAGTTCTTC
TRBV27,TRBJ2-2,NA,NA,CASSSGDNSNTGELFF,TGTGCCAGCAGTTCTGGGGACAACTCGAACACCGGGGAGCTGTTTTTT
TRBV29-1,TRBJ2-7,TRBD2,NA,CSVRLAGGPLGEQYF,TGCAGCGTTCGGCTAGCGGGAGGGCCTTTAGGAGAGCAGTACTTC
TRBV29-1,TRBJ1-4,NA,NA,CSVETGTATNEKLFF,TGCAGCGTTGAAACCGGGACGGCAACTAATGAAAAACTGTTTTTT
TRBV2,TRBJ2-5,TRBD2,few,CASSEAPSGEETQYF,TGTGCCAGCAGTGAAGCCCCCAGCGGGGAAGAGACCCAGTACTTC
TRBV11-2,TRBJ2-7,TRBD2,NA,CASSPGTSGGAYEQYF,TGTGCCAGCAGCCCTGGGACTAGCGGGGGGGCCTACGAGCAGTACTTC
TRBV29-1,TRBJ1-2,NA,many,CSVDEGYTF,TGCAGCGTTGACGAGGGCTACACCTTC
TRBV11-2,TRBJ1-2,NA,NA,CASSFEGGFYGYTF,TGTGCCAGCAGCTTTGAAGGAGGCTTCTATGGCTACACCTTC
TRBV7-9,TRBJ1-1,TRBD1,NA,CASSQGVEAFF,TGTGCCAGCAGCCAGGGGGTAGAAGCTTTCTTT
TRBV10-2,TRBJ2-5,NA,NA,CASSGRGRETQYF,TGCGCCAGCAGTGGGCGGGGGCGGGAGACCCAGTACTTC
TRBV20-1,TRBJ2-1,TRBD1,few,CSARDPRGLYNEQFF,TGCAGTGCTAGAGATCCCAGGGGGCTCTACAATGAGCAGTTCTTC
TRBV5-1,TRBJ1-5,TRBD1,NA,CASSGGTGKTDQPQHF,TGCGCCAGCAGCGGCGGGACAGGAAAGACTGATCAGCCCCAGCATTTT
TRBV20-1,TRBJ2-5,TRBD1,NA,CSASETGDVRETQYF,TGCAGTGCTAGTGAGACAGGGGATGTCCGAGAGACCCAGTACTTC
TRBV10-3,TRBJ2-1,TRBD2,NA,CAISQLAANNEQFF,TGTGCCATCAGCCAACTAGCGGCTAACAATGAGCAGTTCTTC
TRBV18,TRBJ1-4,NA,NA,CASSPPRDPLEKLFF,TGTGCCAGCTCACCCCCTCGGGACCCACTTGAAAAACTGTTTTTT
TRBV11-1,TRBJ2-1,TRBD2,few,CASSLAAGGQYNEQFF,TGTGCCAGCAGCTTAGCGGCGGGGGGGCAGTACAATGAGCAGTTCTTC
TRBV12-3/TRBV12-4,TRBJ1-1,NA,NA,CASSFGGVSTEAFF,TGTGCCAGCAGTTTTGGAGGGGTTTCCACTGAAGCTTTCTTT
TRBV3-1,TRBJ1-3,NA,NA,CASSQVWHTSSGNTIYF,TGTGCCAGCAGCCAAGTTTGGCATACGAGCTCTGGAAACACCATATATTTT
TRBV6-6,TRBJ2-1,NA,few,CASSYSPGLYNEQFF,TGTGCCAGCAGTTACAGTCCAGGCCTGTACAATGAGCAGTTCTTC
TRBV9,TRBJ1-1,NA,NA,CASSSSPRGTEAFF,TGTGCCAGCAGCTCGAGCCCGCGGGGCACTGAAGCTTTCTTT